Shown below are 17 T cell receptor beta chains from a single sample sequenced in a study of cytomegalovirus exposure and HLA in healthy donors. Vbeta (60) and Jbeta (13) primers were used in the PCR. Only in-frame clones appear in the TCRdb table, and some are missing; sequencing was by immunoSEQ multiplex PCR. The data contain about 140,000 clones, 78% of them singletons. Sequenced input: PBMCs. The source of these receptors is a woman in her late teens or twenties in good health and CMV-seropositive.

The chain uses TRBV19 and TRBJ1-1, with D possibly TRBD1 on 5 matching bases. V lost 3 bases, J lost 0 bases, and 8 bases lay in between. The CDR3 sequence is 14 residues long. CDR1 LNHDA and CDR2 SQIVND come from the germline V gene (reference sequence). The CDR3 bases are TGTGCCAGTAGTATTGACAGAATGAACACTGAAGCTTTCTTT. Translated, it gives CASSIDRMNTEAFF.

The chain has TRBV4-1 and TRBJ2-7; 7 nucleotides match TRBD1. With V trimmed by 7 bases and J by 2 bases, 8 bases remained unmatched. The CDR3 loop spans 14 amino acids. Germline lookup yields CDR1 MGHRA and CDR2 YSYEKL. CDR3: CASKFGTDAYEQYF. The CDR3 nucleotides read TGCGCCAGCAAGTTCGGGACAGATGCCTACGAGCAGTACTTC.

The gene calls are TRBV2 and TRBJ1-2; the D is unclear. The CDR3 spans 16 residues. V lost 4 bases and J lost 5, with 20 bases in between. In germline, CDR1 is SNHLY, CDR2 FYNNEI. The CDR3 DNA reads TGTGCCAGCAGTGTTGGCCGGGGTATCATCGGGTATGGCTACACCTTC. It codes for CASSVGRGIIGYGYTF.

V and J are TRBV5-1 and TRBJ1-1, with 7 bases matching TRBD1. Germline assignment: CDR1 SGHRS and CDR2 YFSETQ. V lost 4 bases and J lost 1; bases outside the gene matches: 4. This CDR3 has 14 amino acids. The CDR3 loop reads CASSLTGPNTEAFF. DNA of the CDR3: TGCGCCAGCAGCCTGACAGGGCCGAACACTGAAGCTTTCTTT.

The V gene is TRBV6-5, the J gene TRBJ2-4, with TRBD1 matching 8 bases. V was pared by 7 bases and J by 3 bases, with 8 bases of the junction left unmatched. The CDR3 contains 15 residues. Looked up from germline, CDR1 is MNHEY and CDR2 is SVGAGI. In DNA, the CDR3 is TGTGCCAGCAAGGAAGGACAGGGAGGCAAAAACATTCAGTACTTC. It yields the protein CASKEGQGGKNIQYF.

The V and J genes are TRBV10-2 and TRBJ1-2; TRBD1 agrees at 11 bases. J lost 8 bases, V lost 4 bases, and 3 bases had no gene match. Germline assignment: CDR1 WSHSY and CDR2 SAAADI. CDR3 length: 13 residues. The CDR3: CASSGTGGNGYTF. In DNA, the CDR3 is TGCGCCAGCAGTGGGACAGGGGGCAACGGCTACACCTTC.

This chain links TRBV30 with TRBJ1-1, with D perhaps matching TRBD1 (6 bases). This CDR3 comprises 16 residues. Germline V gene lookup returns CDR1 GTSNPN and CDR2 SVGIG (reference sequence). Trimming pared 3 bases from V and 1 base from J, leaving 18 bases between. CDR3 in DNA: TGTGCCTGGAGGCAAGGGGGGGGAGGGGCGAACACTGAAGCTTTCTTT. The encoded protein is CAWRQGGGGANTEAFF. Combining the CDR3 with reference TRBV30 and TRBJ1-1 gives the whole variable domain SQTIHQWPATLVQPVGSPLSLECTVEGTSNPNLYWYRQAAGRGLQLLFYSVGIGQISSEVPQNLSASRPQDRQFILSSKKLLLSDSGFYLCAWRQGGGGANTEAFFGQGTRLTVV.

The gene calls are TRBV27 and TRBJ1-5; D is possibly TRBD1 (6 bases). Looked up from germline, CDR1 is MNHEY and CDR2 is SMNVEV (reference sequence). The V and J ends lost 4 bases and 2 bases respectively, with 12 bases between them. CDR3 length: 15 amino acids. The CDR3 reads CASSYTGIGNQPQHF. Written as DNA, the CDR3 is TGTGCCAGCAGTTATACAGGGATTGGCAATCAGCCCCAGCATTTT.

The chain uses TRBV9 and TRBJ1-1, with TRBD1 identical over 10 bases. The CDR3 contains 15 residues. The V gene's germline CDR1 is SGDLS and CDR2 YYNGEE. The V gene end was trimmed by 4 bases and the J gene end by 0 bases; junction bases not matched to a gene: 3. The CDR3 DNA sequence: TGTGCCAGCAGCCAGGGACAGGGGTTGAACACTGAAGCTTTCTTT. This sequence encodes CASSQGQGLNTEAFF.

The DNA of the CDR3 is TGTGCCAGCAGCCACCGCGGGACCGAGCAGTACTTC. Translating gives CASSHRGTEQYF. The rearrangement uses TRBV6-5 and TRBJ2-5, with a tentative D call TRBD2 (6 bases). The J call is doubtful: the DNA matches TRBJ2-7 better. The CDR3 length is 12 residues. Germline loops: CDR1 MNHEY, CDR2 SVGAGI.

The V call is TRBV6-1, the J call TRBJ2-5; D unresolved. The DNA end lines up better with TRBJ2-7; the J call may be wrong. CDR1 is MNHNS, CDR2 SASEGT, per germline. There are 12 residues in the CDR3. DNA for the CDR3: TGTGCCAGCAGTTTGGAGTCCTACGAGCAGTACTTC. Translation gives CASSLESYEQYF.

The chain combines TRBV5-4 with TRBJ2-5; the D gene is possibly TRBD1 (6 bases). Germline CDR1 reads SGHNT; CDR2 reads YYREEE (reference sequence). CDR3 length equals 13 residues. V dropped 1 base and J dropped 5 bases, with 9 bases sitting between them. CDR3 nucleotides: TGTGCCAGCAGCTTGCAGGGGCAGGAGACCCAGTACTTC. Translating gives CASSLQGQETQYF.

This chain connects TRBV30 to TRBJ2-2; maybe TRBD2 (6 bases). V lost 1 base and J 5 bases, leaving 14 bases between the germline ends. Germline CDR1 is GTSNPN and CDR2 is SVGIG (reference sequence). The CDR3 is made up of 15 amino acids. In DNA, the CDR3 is TGTGCCTGGAGTGGAAGGGGCCGGGGGACCGGGGAGCTGTTTTTT. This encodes CAWSGRGRGTGELFF.

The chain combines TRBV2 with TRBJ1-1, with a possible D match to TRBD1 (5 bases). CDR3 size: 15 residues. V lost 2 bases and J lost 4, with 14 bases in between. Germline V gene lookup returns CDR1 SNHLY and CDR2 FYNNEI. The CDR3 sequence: CASSESLGVGTEAFF. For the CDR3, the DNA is TGTGCCAGCAGTGAAAGCTTAGGGGTGGGCACTGAAGCTTTCTTT. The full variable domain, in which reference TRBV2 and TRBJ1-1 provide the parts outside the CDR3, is EPEVTQTPSHQVTQMGQEVILRCVPISNHLYFYWYRQILGQKVEFLVSFYNNEISEKSEIFDDQFSVERPDGSNFTLKIRSTKLEDSAMYFCASSESLGVGTEAFFGQGTRLTVV.

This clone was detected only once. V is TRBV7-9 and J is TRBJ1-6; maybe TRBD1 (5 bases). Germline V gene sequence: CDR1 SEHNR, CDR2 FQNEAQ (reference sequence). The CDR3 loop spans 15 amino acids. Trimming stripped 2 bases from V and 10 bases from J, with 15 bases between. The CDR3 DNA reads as TGTGCCAGCAGCTTAACCAACGGGGGGGACTCACCCCTCCACTTT. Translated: CASSLTNGGDSPLHF.

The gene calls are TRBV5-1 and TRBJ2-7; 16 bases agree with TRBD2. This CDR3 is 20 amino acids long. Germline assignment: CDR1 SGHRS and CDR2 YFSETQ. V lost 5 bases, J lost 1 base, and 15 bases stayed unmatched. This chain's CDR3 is CASRQLTSGTSGGASYEQYF. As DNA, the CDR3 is TGCGCCAGCAGGCAACTAACCTCCGGGACTAGCGGGGGGGCATCCTACGAGCAGTACTTC.

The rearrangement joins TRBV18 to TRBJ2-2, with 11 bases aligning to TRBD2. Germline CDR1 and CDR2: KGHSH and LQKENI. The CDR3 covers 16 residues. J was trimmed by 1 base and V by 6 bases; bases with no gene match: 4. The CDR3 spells CASSQLAGENTGELFF. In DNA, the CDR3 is TGTGCCAGCTCTCAACTAGCGGGGGAGAACACCGGGGAGCTGTTTTTT.